The clone carrying this T cell receptor beta chain has just a few counts. The CDR3 has 16 residues. Germline CDR1 reads SEHNR; CDR2 reads FQNEAQ (reference sequence). The V end was cut by 5 bases, the J end by 4 bases, with 20 bases between. The donors, all of them Caucasian adults, lived in Nashville, Tennessee. Ten immunoSEQ deep assay plates held the unsorted PBMC DNA. Method: immunoSEQ multiplex PCR; TCRdb's copy keeps in-frame clones and lacks some. The data contain around 440,000 clones, roughly three quarters of them seen just once; the ten biggest clones take up around 12%. This record belongs to a study of shared clonotypes between healthy human individuals.

The sequence came from a woman aged 40 to 49 in good health. Some clones in this sample may be carry-over from other donors' samples. Sequencing was performed on PBMCs. The chain is built from TRBV7-9 and TRBJ1-1; D remains ambiguous. The CDR3, as DNA: TGTGCCAGCAGCCCATCTCCGACTGCAGCGAGCACTGAAGCTTTCTTT. It specifies CASSPSPTAASTEAFF.